This T cell receptor beta chain emerged from a study of blood T cell repertoires in COVID-19. From germline, CDR1 is SGHVS and CDR2 FQNEAQ. Trimming pared 1 base from V and 3 bases from J, leaving 6 bases between. This CDR3 is 13 amino acids long. Here immunoSEQ multiplex PCR was the method, and the copy in TCRdb shows in-frame clones only, minus some. This sample has about 240,000 clones, with more than 75% found just once. J is TRBJ1-1 and V is TRBV7-8; D gene ambiguous. This TCR derives from a woman in her forties who had recovered from COVID-19. Sequencing input: peripheral blood. CDR3 amino acids: CASSLVRYTEAFF. CDR3 sequence (DNA): TGTGCCAGCAGCTTAGTTCGTTACACTGAAGCTTTCTTT.